The T cell receptor beta chain under discussion was sequenced for a study of identical twins. General study results and limits: Zero-insertion findings could be partly confounded by invariant cells (MAIT and iNKT cells).

Comments on this clonotype: Its antigen is unidentified.

In TCRdb, the 5' RACE reads were re-called with MiXCR into one record per CDR3 protein. The table lists about 530,000 distinct CDR3 sequences, about 22% of them singletons, with 0.4% to 0.6% in the top ten. Per germline, CDR1 MDHEN and CDR2 SYDVKM. V trimming: 6 bases; J trimming: 5 bases; junction bases outside the gene matches: 12. This CDR3 region has 15 residues. The sample also formed part of further work on yellow fever vaccine responses in identical twins.

Sequencing was done on a sample of CD4+ T cells sorted from blood. The V gene is TRBV28, the J gene TRBJ2-7; TRBD1 aligns across 8 bases. This receptor was taken from a woman aged 18-35 years in good health. The CDR3 is CASRPRDRPSNEQYF. Here the CDR3 DNA reads TGTGCCAGCAGACCCCGGGACAGGCCTTCCAACGAGCAGTACTTC.